This T cell receptor (beta chain) is drawn from a study of T cell changes during pregnancy in multiple sclerosis. The V and J ends lost 1 base and 6 bases respectively, with 16 bases between them. Germline CDR1 and CDR2: SGHDT and YYEEEE. This CDR3 contains 15 residues. Some clones are missing from TCRdb's copy, which holds only in-frame ones; the method was immunoSEQ multiplex PCR. The sample lists about 100,000 clones; about 91% were seen once. This TCR was recovered from a female donor with multiple sclerosis, enrolled in a pregnancy study. Sequences were derived from peripheral blood, sampled in the second trimester of pregnancy. The chain is built from TRBV5-6 and TRBJ1-1; D possibly corresponds to TRBD1 (6 bases). CDR3 sequence: CASSLTGHRDPEAFF. The CDR3 nucleotides read TGTGCCAGCAGCTTGACCGGTCACAGGGACCCTGAAGCTTTCTTT.